This T cell receptor beta chain was identified in a study of shared clonotypes between healthy human individuals. Study-wide results and caveats: Tissue TCR repertoires likely differ from these blood-only repertoires. Rarefaction revealed incomplete sorted-subset sequencing despite large depth.

Concerning this clone itself: Its antigen is unknown.

Deep was the level used in running the assay. Sequencing used immunoSEQ multiplex PCR; TCRdb keeps in-frame clones, though not all of them. The data hold over 850,000 clones, with around 78% observed a single time. Germline CDR1 reads SGHTA; CDR2 reads FQGNSA. CDR3 length equals 17 residues. V dropped 2 bases and J dropped 0 bases, with 15 bases sitting between them. This TCR was sampled from a man younger than 35 in good health. Some clones in this sample may be carry-over from other donors' samples. Sequences were obtained from memory CD4+ T cells from PBMCs. As for subset: CD45RA-negative fraction. The rearrangement joins TRBV7-2 to TRBJ2-3, with D possibly matching TRBD2 (5 bases). The CDR3 region has the DNA TGTGCCAGCAGCTTACAAGGCGGGCGGACTAGCACAGATACGCAGTATTTT. Translating gives CASSLQGGRTSTDTQYF. The full variable domain, rest sourced from reference TRBV7-2 and TRBJ2-3, is GAGVSQSPSNKVTEKGKDVELRCDPISGHTALYWYRQSLGQGLEFLIYFQGNSAPDKSGLPSDRFSAERTGGSVSTLTIQRTQQEDSAVYLCASSLQGGRTSTDTQYFGPGTRLTVL.